The T cell receptor (beta chain) under discussion was sequenced for a study of early T cells in non-severe SARS-CoV-2 infection. Study at large: Sequencing was performed on bulk RNA from unsorted whole blood, leaving chains unpaired.

There are many counts of this clonotype. TCRdb used MiXCR to reprocess the 5' RACE reads, holding one entry per CDR3 protein. The data contain fewer than 100,000 distinct CDR3 sequences, about 9.6% of them seen just once; the ten biggest clones take up 4.8%. There are 13 residues in the CDR3. Germline-derived CDR1 and CDR2 are KGHDR and SFDVKD. Trimming stripped 3 bases from V and 10 bases from J, with 13 bases between. This sequence was found in an adult who was a healthcare worker with PCR-confirmed SARS-CoV-2 infection or an uninfected control (not recorded which). Sequenced sample: whole blood. The gene calls are TRBV24-1 and TRBJ2-3; D unclear. In DNA, the CDR3 is TGTGCCACCAGTGATCCCCGGGTGCGGTCGCAGTATTTT. Translated, it gives CATSDPRVRSQYF.